The 24 T cell receptor beta chains given below trace back to one sample, sequenced in a study of OX40 agonist ivuxolimab in advanced cancers. The data were produced by immunoSEQ multiplex PCR, yet TCRdb's version contains in-frame clones alone and is incomplete. The data contain 78,000 or so clones, roughly 90% of them singletons. Sample: CD4+ or CD8+ T cells sorted from blood, taken in a trial of the OX40 agonist ivuxolimab. These receptors were taken from an adult with an advanced solid tumor such as melanoma, head and neck, liver or kidney cancer.

V and J are TRBV5-6 and TRBJ1-1, with 9 bases identical to TRBD1. Germline CDR1 SGHDT, CDR2 YYEEEE. V was clipped by 4 bases and J by 5 bases; unmatched bases: 6. The CDR3 spans 14 residues. The CDR3 is CASSLQTGGTEAFF. DNA of the CDR3: TGTGCCAGCAGCCTACAGACAGGGGGTACTGAAGCTTTCTTT.

CDR3 DNA sequence: TGCGCCAGCAGCCCCACTAGCGGGGGTTTTACTGAGCAGTTCTTC. Amino acid sequence: CASSPTSGGFTEQFF. The chain combines TRBV10-1 with TRBJ2-1, with TRBD2 matching 11 bases. The CDR3 covers 15 residues. CDR1 is WNHNN, CDR2 SYGVQD, per germline (reference sequence). Unmatched junction bases numbered 10, after V lost 6 bases and J lost 9 bases.

CDR3 DNA sequence: TGTGCCAGCAGCTTAGCGGGATCGAGTGGCTACGAGCAGTACTTC. Encoded protein: CASSLAGSSGYEQYF. This chain connects TRBV7-8 to TRBJ2-7; D remains ambiguous. Germline V gene sequence: CDR1 SGHVS, CDR2 FQNEAQ. With 0 bases removed from V and 3 bases from J, the gap between germline ends came to 12 bases. There are 15 residues in the CDR3. Together with reference TRBV7-8 and TRBJ2-7, the CDR3 gives the full variable domain: GAGVSQSPRYKVAKRGQDVALRCDPISGHVSLFWYQQALGQGPEFLTYFQNEAQLDKSGLPSDRFFAERPEGSVSTLKIQRTQQEDSAVYLCASSLAGSSGYEQYFGPGTRLTVT.

The chain joins TRBV16 to TRBJ2-7; D gene unclear. This CDR3 is built from 14 residues. CDR1 is KGHSY and CDR2 is FQNENV in the germline V gene. Trimming removed 0 bases at V and 6 bases at J, with 12 bases between. CDR3 amino acids: CASSQSEDLGEQYF. The CDR3 DNA sequence: TGTGCCAGCAGCCAATCCGAGGATCTCGGCGAGCAGTACTTC.

V usage is TRBV15 and J usage is TRBJ1-3, with a possible D match to TRBD1 (6 bases). Trimming left V 0 bases short and J 2 bases short, with 8 bases between. The CDR3 contains 15 residues. CDR1 LNHNV and CDR2 YYDKDF come from the germline V gene (reference sequence). CDR3 protein: CATSRDGQTGNTIYF. Written as DNA, the CDR3 is TGTGCCACCAGCAGAGATGGACAGACTGGAAACACCATATATTTT.

The DNA of the CDR3 is TGTGCCAGCAGCTTACGGACAGGCCTCATTTCCTACGAGCAGTACTTC. Residues: CASSLRTGLISYEQYF. The chain is built from TRBV7-9 and TRBJ2-7, with TRBD1 identical over 7 bases. Germline values: CDR1 SEHNR, CDR2 FQNEAQ (reference sequence). J was trimmed by 1 base and V by 2 bases; bases with no gene match: 8. There are 16 residues in the CDR3.

The rearrangement links TRBV4-1 to TRBJ2-1, with a tentative D call TRBD2 (5 bases). V was cut by 4 bases and J by 0 bases, with 10 bases left in between. The CDR3 is made up of 15 amino acids. CDR1 MGHRA and CDR2 YSYEKL come from the germline V gene. The CDR3: CASSPSGSSYNEQFF. CDR3 sequence (DNA): TGCGCCAGCAGCCCGTCTGGGAGCTCCTACAATGAGCAGTTCTTC.

The rearrangement uses TRBV7-9 and TRBJ2-7; maybe TRBD1 (5 bases). The V end lost 4 bases, the J end lost 4 bases, and 14 bases lay between the germline ends. The CDR3 contains 14 residues. The V gene's germline CDR1 is SEHNR and CDR2 FQNEAQ (reference sequence). CDR3 nucleotide sequence: TGTGCCAGCAGCTCAAAAAAGGGGAATTACGAGCAGTACTTC. It translates to CASSSKKGNYEQYF.

This chain connects TRBV5-8 to TRBJ1-2, with D perhaps matching TRBD1 (6 bases). Per germline, CDR1 SGHTS and CDR2 YDEGEE. The length of the CDR3 is 17 residues. V shed 0 bases and J shed 0 bases, with 15 bases lying between them. DNA for the CDR3: TGTGCCAGCAGCTTGGGGGTACAGGGACGGGCTAACTATGGCTACACCTTC. Amino acid sequence: CASSLGVQGRANYGYTF.

The CDR3 sequence: CANQPLVGRGAYEQYF. In nucleotides, the CDR3 is TGTGCCAACCAACCGCTCGTGGGGCGGGGGGCCTACGAGCAGTACTTC. This chain joins TRBV2 and TRBJ2-7; 8 bases are shared with TRBD2. V lost 10 bases and J lost 2; bases outside the gene matches: 16. There are 16 residues in the CDR3. Germline lookup yields CDR1 SNHLY and CDR2 FYNNEI. Complete variable domain (other parts from reference TRBV2 and TRBJ2-7): EPEVTQTPSHQVTQMGQEVILRCVPISNHLYFYWYRQILGQKVEFLVSFYNNEISEKSEIFDDQFSVERPDGSNFTLKIRSTKLEDSAMYFCANQPLVGRGAYEQYFGPGTRLTVT.

This sequence joins TRBV4-3 and TRBJ2-1; the D is unclear. The germline V gene has CDR1 LGHNA and CDR2 YSLEER. The CDR3 has 14 amino acids. Between the trimmed V and J ends, which lost 4 bases and 0 bases, there was a span of 7 bases. DNA for the CDR3: TGCGCCAGCAGCCTAGCAGGCTCCTACAATGAGCAGTTCTTC. The encoded protein is CASSLAGSYNEQFF.

V usage is TRBV5-1 and J usage is TRBJ2-7, with 8 nucleotides matching TRBD1. The ends lost 4 bases at V and 4 bases at J; junction bases unmatched: 10. The CDR3 totals 15 residues. Germline loops: CDR1 SGHRS, CDR2 YFSETQ. CDR3 nucleotide sequence: TGCGCCAGCAGCCCACCGGGACAGGAGACTTACGAGCAGTACTTC. It is translated as CASSPPGQETYEQYF.

The gene calls are TRBV4-3 and TRBJ2-7, with 8 positions matching TRBD2. CDR3 length equals 17 residues. V gave up 0 bases and J gave up 4 bases; unmatched junction bases: 11. Per the germline V gene, CDR1 is LGHNA and CDR2 is YSLEER. The CDR3 region has the DNA TGCGCCAGCAGCCAAGATGCTTACGGGGGGGCATCGTACGAGCAGTACTTC. This encodes CASSQDAYGGASYEQYF.

The sample holds one count of this clone. The chain combines TRBV29-1 with TRBJ2-3; the D is unclear. Per germline, CDR1 SQVTM and CDR2 ANQGSEA. This CDR3 is built from 14 residues. The V and J ends lost 3 bases and 0 bases respectively, with 10 bases between them. In DNA, the CDR3 is TGCAGCGTTGATGGCGGCTCTAGCACAGATACGCAGTATTTT. This encodes CSVDGGSSTDTQYF.

V gene TRBV13 combines with J gene TRBJ1-6; TRBD1 is a possible D gene (5 bases). The V end was cut by 6 bases, the J end by 8 bases, with 17 bases between. CDR1 and CDR2 (germline): PRHDT, FYEKMQ (reference sequence). The CDR3 is 15 residues long. This CDR3 is CASRLQGRADSPLHF. CDR3 DNA sequence: TGTGCCAGCAGGCTCCAGGGCAGGGCTGATTCACCCCTCCACTTT.

V usage is TRBV29-1 and J usage is TRBJ2-7; no clear D gene. Germline V gene sequence: CDR1 SQVTM, CDR2 ANQGSEA. V lost 6 bases, J lost 4 bases, and 7 bases lay in between. The CDR3 length is 10 residues. The CDR3 spells CSVQAYEQYF. The CDR3 region has the DNA TGCAGCGTCCAAGCTTACGAGCAGTACTTC.

The rearrangement joins TRBV19 to TRBJ2-7; TRBD1 agrees at 11 bases. There are 15 residues in the CDR3. V was pared by 5 bases and J by 3 bases, with 6 bases of the junction left unmatched. Germline loops: CDR1 LNHDA, CDR2 SQIVND (reference sequence). The CDR3 DNA is TGTGCCAGTAGTGCCGCGGGGACAGGGGGCTACGAGCAGTACTTC. This gives the protein CASSAAGTGGYEQYF.

The gene calls are TRBV7-3 and TRBJ2-1; 9 bases are shared with TRBD2. Germline-derived CDR1 and CDR2 are SGHTA and FQGTGA. With 3 bases clipped from V and 5 bases from J, the junction kept 5 bases outside the gene matches. There are 15 residues in the CDR3. In DNA, the CDR3 is TGTGCCAGCAGCTTTATCCTAGCGGGGAACAATGAGCAGTTCTTC. Protein product: CASSFILAGNNEQFF.

The V call is TRBV28, the J call TRBJ1-6; 7 nucleotides agree with TRBD1. Germline V gene sequence: CDR1 MDHEN, CDR2 SYDVKM. Germline trimming cut 2 bases from V and 7 bases from J; bases unmatched to any gene: 5. The CDR3 is made up of 15 amino acids. CDR3: CASSLNRGRNSPLHF. CDR3 nucleotide sequence: TGTGCCAGCAGTTTAAACAGGGGTCGGAATTCACCCCTCCACTTT.

The chain recombines TRBV4-1 with TRBJ1-2; D is perhaps TRBD1 (5 bases). The CDR3 has 13 residues. In germline, CDR1 is MGHRA, CDR2 YSYEKL. Trimming took off 0 bases at V and 8 bases at J, with 10 bases between the two ends. The CDR3 sequence is CASSQDRGAGYTF. The CDR3 DNA follows: TGCGCCAGCAGCCAAGATCGGGGCGCCGGCTACACCTTC.

This sequence joins TRBV11-3 and TRBJ2-1; possible D gene TRBD2, 6 bases. V was clipped by 1 base and J by 10 bases, with 20 bases between them. Germline lookup yields CDR1 SGHNT and CDR2 YENEEA. The CDR3 loop spans 16 amino acids. The CDR3 loop reads CASSLVRAAGFGEQFF. The CDR3 DNA follows: TGTGCCAGCAGCTTAGTCAGGGCGGCGGGGTTTGGGGAGCAGTTCTTC.

The J gene is TRBJ1-2, the V gene TRBV11-2; possibly TRBD1 for D (6 bases). Germline-derived CDR1 and CDR2 are SGHAT and FQNNGV. The CDR3 covers 15 residues. V lost 1 base and J lost 6, with 15 bases in between. CDR3 nucleotides: TGTGCCAGCAGCTTAGTATCGGCAGGGGCAGATGGCTACACCTTC. Its translation is CASSLVSAGADGYTF.

The CDR3 nucleotides read TGTGCCAGCAGCTTAGCAGGACAGGGGGCGGATGAGCAGTTCTTC. Translated: CASSLAGQGADEQFF. The chain has TRBV11-2 and TRBJ2-1, with TRBD1 identical over 11 bases. Germline V gene sequence: CDR1 SGHAT, CDR2 FQNNGV. The junction had 4 bases not matched to a gene; V was cut back by 1 base and J by 8 bases. The CDR3 runs 15 residues.

The chain is built from TRBV5-4 and TRBJ2-7, with no clear D. CDR1 is SGHNT, CDR2 YYREEE, per germline (reference sequence). The CDR3 loop spans 13 amino acids. Between the trimmed V and J ends, which lost 1 base and 2 bases, there was a span of 7 bases. CDR3 sequence reads: CASSLSETYEQYF. The CDR3 nucleotides are TGTGCCAGCAGCTTGTCGGAAACCTACGAGCAGTACTTC. Together with reference TRBV5-4 and TRBJ2-7, the CDR3 gives the full variable domain: ETGVTQSPTHLIKTRGQQVTLRCSSQSGHNTVSWYQQALGQGPQFIFQYYREEENGRGNFPPRFSGLQFPNYSSELNVNALELDDSALYLCASSLSETYEQYFGPGTRLTVT.